These 20 T cell receptor beta chains were all obtained from the same sample, sequenced in a study of cytomegalovirus exposure and HLA in healthy donors. The PCR was carried out with 60 Vbeta primers and 13 Jbeta primers. Assay used: immunoSEQ multiplex PCR; TCRdb lists only in-frame clones, some missing. The table lists about 130,000 clones, 75% to 85% of them singletons. The sample was PBMCs. These receptors were taken from a woman in her thirties or forties in good health and CMV-seropositive.

V and J are TRBV18 and TRBJ2-7, with D possibly matching TRBD1 (6 bases). Germline CDR1 is KGHSH and CDR2 is LQKENI. The CDR3 extends over 13 amino acids. V lost 2 bases and J lost 5, with 10 bases in between. CDR3 sequence reads: CASSPSGGDEQYF. CDR3 nucleotide sequence: TGTGCCAGCTCACCATCTGGGGGCGACGAGCAGTACTTC.

The chain employs TRBV19 and TRBJ2-1; the match to TRBD2 covers 12 bases. This CDR3 is built from 16 residues. Germline assignment: CDR1 LNHDA and CDR2 SQIVND (reference sequence). V lost 4 bases and J lost 6; bases outside the gene matches: 7. CDR3 DNA: TGTGCCAGTAGTAAGACTAGCGGGAGTAGACTCAATGAGCAGTTCTTC. It yields the protein CASSKTSGSRLNEQFF.

This clone was seen a handful of times. V usage is TRBV6-5 and J usage is TRBJ2-1; 7 positions match TRBD1. The CDR3 runs 12 residues. The V gene's germline CDR1 is MNHEY and CDR2 SVGAGI. V lost 1 base and J lost 14; bases outside the gene matches: 5. CDR3 sequence (DNA): TGTGCCAGCAGTTACTTGGGCACAGGGGAGTTCTTC. Its translation: CASSYLGTGEFF.

The chain employs TRBV29-1 and TRBJ2-3; tentatively, D is TRBD2 (5 bases). Germline lookup yields CDR1 SQVTM and CDR2 ANQGSEA. V lost 3 bases and J 2 bases, leaving 12 bases between the germline ends. The CDR3 loop spans 14 amino acids. DNA of the CDR3: TGCAGCGTTGATGAGGCGGGTGTCACAGATACGCAGTATTTT. This codes for CSVDEAGVTDTQYF.

The chain has TRBV6-6 and TRBJ2-7; 9 bases fit TRBD2. CDR3 size: 16 residues. J was trimmed by 3 bases and V by 2 bases; bases with no gene match: 8. CDR1 MNHNY and CDR2 SVGAGI come from the germline V gene (reference sequence). CDR3 nucleotides: TGTGCCAGCAGTTACAACACGGGACTAGCATACTACGAGCAGTACTTC. Amino acids: CASSYNTGLAYYEQYF.

This chain joins TRBV10-3 and TRBJ1-2; D is uncertain. The CDR3 consists of 12 residues. Looked up from germline, CDR1 is ENHRY and CDR2 is SYGVKD. Trimming took 0 bases from V and 7 from J, leaving 6 bases between them. This chain's CDR3 is CAISESQVGYTF. CDR3 DNA: TGTGCCATCAGTGAGTCCCAGGTTGGCTACACCTTC.

The CDR3 bases are TGTGCCAGCAGCGGCGGACTCGCGGGGACCCAGTACTTC. It specifies CASSGGLAGTQYF. The chain joins TRBV7-2 to TRBJ2-5, with D possibly being TRBD2 (5 bases). V lost 5 bases to trimming and J lost 7 bases, with 14 bases between them. The CDR3 contains 13 residues. Germline CDR1 and CDR2: SGHTA and FQGNSA.

This chain links TRBV6-1 with TRBJ1-1; a weak D match, TRBD1 (6 bases). The CDR3 runs 14 residues. Germline values: CDR1 MNHNS, CDR2 SASEGT. Trimming pared 6 bases from V and 0 bases from J, leaving 11 bases between. This chain's CDR3 is CASSRDTVNTEAFF. In DNA form, the CDR3 reads TGTGCCAGCAGCCGGGACACAGTGAACACTGAAGCTTTCTTT.

V usage is TRBV27 and J usage is TRBJ1-6; 9 bases fit TRBD1. There are 14 residues in the CDR3. Germline loops: CDR1 MNHEY, CDR2 SMNVEV (reference sequence). The ends lost 6 bases at V and 7 bases at J; junction bases unmatched: 4. The CDR3 region is CASSPGTGNSPLHF. For the CDR3, the DNA is TGTGCCAGCAGCCCCGGGACAGGGAATTCACCCCTCCACTTT.

The genes are TRBV5-6 and TRBJ1-1, with TRBD1 matching over 7 bases. J was trimmed by 14 bases and V by 3 bases; bases with no gene match: 10. In germline, CDR1 is SGHDT, CDR2 YYEEEE. CDR3 size: 12 residues. This CDR3 reads CASSSRQGGFFF. The CDR3 DNA reads TGTGCCAGCAGCTCCCGACAGGGAGGTTTCTTCTTT. Complete variable domain (other parts from reference TRBV5-6 and TRBJ1-1): DAGVTQSPTHLIKTRGQQVTLRCSPKSGHDTVSWYQQALGQGPQFIFQYYEEEERQRGNFPDRFSGHQFPNYSSELNVNALLLGDSALYLCASSSRQGGFFFGQGTRLTVV.

The rearrangement links TRBV10-3 to TRBJ1-2; no reliable D call. CDR3 size: 13 residues. Germline CDR1 ENHRY, CDR2 SYGVKD. V shed 0 bases and J shed 8 bases, with 10 bases lying between them. The CDR3 region is CAISESDIRGYTF. DNA of the CDR3: TGTGCCATCAGTGAGTCCGACATCAGGGGCTACACCTTC.

V and J are TRBV28 and TRBJ1-5; a possible D gene is TRBD1 (5 bases). V dropped 8 bases and J dropped 4 bases, with 15 bases sitting between them. The CDR3 sequence is 14 residues long. CDR1 and CDR2 (germline): MDHEN, SYDVKM. CDR3 bases: TGTGCCAGCCCCCAGGGTAAGATGAATCAGCCCCAGCATTTT. Its translation: CASPQGKMNQPQHF.

The CDR3 DNA sequence: TGTGCCAGCAGTTTATCTTCCTACGAGCAGTACTTC. Amino acid sequence: CASSLSSYEQYF. The chain links TRBV28 to TRBJ2-7; D is ambiguous. Germline V lookup: CDR1 MDHEN, CDR2 SYDVKM. The V end was cut by 1 base, the J end by 1 base, with 2 bases between. The CDR3 sequence is 12 residues long. Variable domain in full (rest from reference TRBV28 and TRBJ2-7): DVKVTQSSRYLVKRTGEKVFLECVQDMDHENMFWYRQDPGLGLRLIYFSYDVKMKEKGDIPEGYSVSREKKERFSLILESASTNQTSMYLCASSLSSYEQYFGPGTRLTVT.

This clone has a single count. This sequence joins TRBV19 and TRBJ2-3; D call uncertain. CDR3 length equals 16 residues. Germline V lookup: CDR1 LNHDA, CDR2 SQIVND (reference sequence). V lost 5 bases to trimming and J lost 5 bases, with 20 bases between them. CDR3 protein: CASSPLLAELRDTQYF. CDR3 bases: TGTGCCAGTAGTCCCCTTTTGGCGGAGCTAAGAGATACGCAGTATTTT.

The J gene is TRBJ2-5, the V gene TRBV27; 13 bases agree with TRBD2. The CDR3 is 19 amino acids. Unmatched junction bases numbered 20, after V lost 4 bases and J lost 9 bases. Germline V gene data show CDR1 as MNHEY and CDR2 as SMNVEV (reference sequence). The CDR3 DNA follows: TGTGCCAGCAGTTCCACACTAGCGGGAGGGCCCTCTCGCCGCGGGGCCCAGTACTTC. It translates to CASSSTLAGGPSRRGAQYF.

This clone has more than one count but fewer than ten. This chain joins TRBV25-1 and TRBJ1-4; D ambiguous. The CDR3 has 15 amino acids. Trimming removed 6 bases at V and 5 bases at J, with 16 bases between. Germline CDR1 reads MGHDK; CDR2 reads SYGVNS. In nucleotides, the CDR3 is TGTGCCAGCAGCCCTTGGAGTGGCAGCAATGAAAAACTGTTTTTT. The encoded protein is CASSPWSGSNEKLFF.

V usage is TRBV28 and J usage is TRBJ2-7, with D perhaps TRBD2 (7 bases). Trimming cost V 7 bases and J 3 bases, with 16 bases left between them. The CDR3 has 14 residues. CDR1 MDHEN and CDR2 SYDVKM come from the germline V gene. In nucleotides, the CDR3 is TGTGCCAGCAACTCTCCGGGGGGCTACTACGAGCAGTACTTC. It translates to CASNSPGGYYEQYF.

The chain links TRBV5-1 to TRBJ1-3; the match to TRBD1 covers 9 bases. The germline V gene encodes CDR1 SGHRS and CDR2 YFSETQ. The CDR3 spans 18 residues. The V and J ends lost 4 bases and 0 bases, in that order; junction bases with no gene match: 11. DNA for the CDR3: TGCGCCAGCAGCCCGCTACCGGGACAGGGCCGCTCTGGAAACACCATATATTTT. Amino acid sequence: CASSPLPGQGRSGNTIYF.

The V gene is TRBV12-5, the J gene TRBJ1-1; D is possibly TRBD1 (6 bases). Trimming removed 4 bases from V and 1 base from J, with 13 bases in between. From germline, CDR1 is LGHNT and CDR2 FRNRAP. There are 15 residues in the CDR3. The CDR3: CASGSAGTSNTEAFF. CDR3 sequence (DNA): TGTGCTAGTGGTTCTGCCGGGACATCGAACACTGAAGCTTTCTTT.

V usage is TRBV4-1 and J usage is TRBJ2-5; no firm D call. In germline, CDR1 is MGHRA, CDR2 YSYEKL. The V end lost 1 base, the J end lost 0 bases, and 9 bases lay between the germline ends. There are 15 residues in the CDR3. CDR3: CASSQVGSYQETQYF. The CDR3 bases are TGCGCCAGCAGCCAAGTCGGTTCGTACCAAGAGACCCAGTACTTC.